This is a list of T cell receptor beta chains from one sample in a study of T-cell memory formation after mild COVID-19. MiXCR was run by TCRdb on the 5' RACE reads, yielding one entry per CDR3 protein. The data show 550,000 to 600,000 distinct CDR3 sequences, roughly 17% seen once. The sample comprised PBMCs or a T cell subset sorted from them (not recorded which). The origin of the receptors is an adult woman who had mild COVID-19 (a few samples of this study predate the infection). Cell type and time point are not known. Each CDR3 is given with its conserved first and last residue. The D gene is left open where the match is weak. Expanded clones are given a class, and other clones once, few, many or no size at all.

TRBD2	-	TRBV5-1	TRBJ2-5	TGCGCCAGCAGCCTGGTTCCGGGACTAGCGGGAGGGACCGCTCAGGGGACCCAGTACTTC	CASSLVPGLAGGTAQGTQYF
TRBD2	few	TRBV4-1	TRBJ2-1	TGCGCCAGCAGCCAAGGGGTGGGACTAGCGGGGGTTAGCTCCTACAATGAGCAGTTCTTC	CASSQGVGLAGVSSYNEQFF
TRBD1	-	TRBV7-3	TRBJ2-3	TGTGCCAGCAGCATAGGGACAGGGGCAGATACGCAGTATTTT	CASSIGTGADTQYF
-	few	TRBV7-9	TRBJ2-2	TGTGCCAGCAGCTTCCCAAGGATTACGAACACCGGGGAGCTGTTTTTT	CASSFPRITNTGELFF
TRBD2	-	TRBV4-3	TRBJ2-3	TGCGCCAGCAGCCAAGGCTTTACTAGCGGGAGACTTACAGATACGCAGTATTTT	CASSQGFTSGRLTDTQYF
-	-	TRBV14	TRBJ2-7	TGTGCCAGCAGCCAAGGGCACAGCTCCTACGAGCAGTACTTC	CASSQGHSSYEQYF
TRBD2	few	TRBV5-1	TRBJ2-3	TGCGCCAGCAGCTTGGGGACTAGCGGGGGAGTCCTGGATACGCAGTATTTT	CASSLGTSGGVLDTQYF
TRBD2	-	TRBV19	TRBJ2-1	TGTGCCAGTAGTTTGCCGGGACTAGCGGGAGACAATGAGCAGTTCTTC	CASSLPGLAGDNEQFF
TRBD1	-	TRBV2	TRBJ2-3	TGTGCCAGCAGACTACAGGGGTGGACAGATACGCAGTATTTT	CASRLQGWTDTQYF
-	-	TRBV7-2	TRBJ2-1	TGTGCCAGCAGCTTTGGCGGGACCGGGAATGAGCAGTTCTTC	CASSFGGTGNEQFF
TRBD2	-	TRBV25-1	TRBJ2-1	TGTGCCAGCAGTGAATCTCTGACTAGCGGGTCGTACAATGAGCAGTTCTTC	CASSESLTSGSYNEQFF
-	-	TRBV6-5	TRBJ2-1	TGTGCCAGCAGTCCGCAAGGGGGTGGATCCTACAATGAGCAGTTCTTC	CASSPQGGGSYNEQFF
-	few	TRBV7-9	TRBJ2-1	TGTGCCAGCAGCCCCGGGGAGAGCAGTCGTTACGATGAGCAGTTCTTC	CASSPGESSRYDEQFF
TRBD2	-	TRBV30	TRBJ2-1	TGTGCCTGGAGCCGCGCGGGAGGGTATGAGCAGTTCTTC	CAWSRAGGYEQFF
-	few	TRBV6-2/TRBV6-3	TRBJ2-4	TGTGCCAGCAGTTCCCCGGACCTAGGAGCCAAAAACATTCAGTACTTC	CASSSPDLGAKNIQYF
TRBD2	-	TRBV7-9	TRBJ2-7	TGTGCCAGCAGCTTAGAGGTAGCGGGACTCGAGCAGTACTTC	CASSLEVAGLEQYF
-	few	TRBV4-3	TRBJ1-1	TGCGCCAGCAGTCAGGACGTAGGAAGGGGCACTGAAGCTTTCTTT	CASSQDVGRGTEAFF
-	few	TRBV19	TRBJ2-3	TGTGCCAGTAGTGAGGGGGAAGTCACAGATACGCAGTATTTT	CASSEGEVTDTQYF
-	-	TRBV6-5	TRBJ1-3	TGTGCCAGCAGTTACCGTGGTTTCTCTGGAAACACCATATATTTT	CASSYRGFSGNTIYF
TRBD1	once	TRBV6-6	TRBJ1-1	TGTGCCAGCAGTCAGAAGACCCCGGGACAGAAGGCTTTCTTT	CASSQKTPGQKAFF
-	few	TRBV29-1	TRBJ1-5	TGCAGCGTTGAAACAGGATCTAGCAATCAGCCCCAGCATTTT	CSVETGSSNQPQHF
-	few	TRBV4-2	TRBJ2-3	TGTGCCAGCAGCCAAGATACGCGGGCTACCACAGATACGCAGTATTTT	CASSQDTRATTDTQYF
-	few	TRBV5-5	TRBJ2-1	TGTGCCAGCAGCTTGGACGGGAGAATCAATGAGCAGTTCTTC	CASSLDGRINEQFF
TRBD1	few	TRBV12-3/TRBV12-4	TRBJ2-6	TGTGCCAGCAGTTCTTGGACAGGGGCCCCTGGGGCCAACGTCCTGACTTTC	CASSSWTGAPGANVLTF
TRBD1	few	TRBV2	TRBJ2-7	TGTGCCAGCTTGGGGACAGGGGAGGGGTACGAGCAGTACTTC	CASLGTGEGYEQYF
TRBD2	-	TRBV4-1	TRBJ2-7	TGCGCCAGCAGCCAGCTGGGACTAGGGACCTACGAGCAGTACTTC	CASSQLGLGTYEQYF
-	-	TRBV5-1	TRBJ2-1	TGCGCCAGCAGGACGGCCTCCTACAATGAGCAGTTCTTC	CASRTASYNEQFF
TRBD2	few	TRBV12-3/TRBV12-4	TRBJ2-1	TGTGCCAGCAGTGCCCTAGCGGGGGGGGCTTGGGAGCAGTTCTTC	CASSALAGGAWEQFF
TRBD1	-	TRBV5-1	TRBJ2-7	TGCGCCAGCAGCCCACAGGGGAGTGCATACGAGCAGTACTTC	CASSPQGSAYEQYF
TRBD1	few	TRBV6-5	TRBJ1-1	TGTGCCAGCAGTTACGCAGGGGGGATGAACACTGAAGCTTTCTTT	CASSYAGGMNTEAFF
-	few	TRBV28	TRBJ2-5	TGTGCCAGCAGACTTCGGACGATAGAAGGAGGAGAGACCCAGTACTTC	CASRLRTIEGGETQYF
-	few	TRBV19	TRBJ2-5	TGTGCCAGTATCCCGGACCGACAAGAGACCCAGTACTTC	CASIPDRQETQYF
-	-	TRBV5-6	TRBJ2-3	TGTGCCAGCACCTCGAGCCCAGGGGGTTGGATTAGCGGAGGCACAGATACGCAGTATTTT	CASTSSPGGWISGGTDTQYF
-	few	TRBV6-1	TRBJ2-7	TGTGCCAGCAGTGAACGGGCAGCCCGGAAGGACGAGCAGTACTTC	CASSERAARKDEQYF
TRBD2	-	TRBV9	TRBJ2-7	TGTGCCAGCAGCGAGCCTGGACTAGGAAGACAGTACTTC	CASSEPGLGRQYF
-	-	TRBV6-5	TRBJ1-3	TGTGCCAGCAAAGCAGGGAGTAGCTCTGGAAACACCATATATTTT	CASKAGSSSGNTIYF
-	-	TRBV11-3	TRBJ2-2	TGTGCCAGCAGCTTGTGGCCCGGGGGCGGATCGAACACCGGGGAGCTGTTTTTT	CASSLWPGGGSNTGELFF
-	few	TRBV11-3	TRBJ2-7	TGTGCCAGCAAACACAGGGATGGCTACGAGCAGTACTTC	CASKHRDGYEQYF
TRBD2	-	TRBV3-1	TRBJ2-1	TGTGCCAGCAGCGGTGGACTAGCGGGGTTCTACAATGAGCAGTTCTTC	CASSGGLAGFYNEQFF
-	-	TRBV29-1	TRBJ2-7	TGCAGCGCCCTCGTTTCCTACGAGCAGTACTTC	CSALVSYEQYF
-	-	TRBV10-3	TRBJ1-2	TGTGCCATCAGTGATTCGGGCAGACCTAACTATGGCTACACCTTC	CAISDSGRPNYGYTF
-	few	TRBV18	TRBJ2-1	TGTGCCAGCTCACCTGTCGGGCAAGCTTCCTACAATGAGCAGTTCTTC	CASSPVGQASYNEQFF
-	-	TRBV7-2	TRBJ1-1	TGTGCCAGCAGCTCTAGACAGGCCCTGAACACTGAAGCTTTCTTT	CASSSRQALNTEAFF
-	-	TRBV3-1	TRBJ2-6	TGTGCCAGCAGCCTAGGGTCTCTGGGGGCCAACGTCCTGACTTTC	CASSLGSLGANVLTF
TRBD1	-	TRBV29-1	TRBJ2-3	TGCAGCGAAAGGACAGGGGTCGCAGATACGCAGTATTTT	CSERTGVADTQYF
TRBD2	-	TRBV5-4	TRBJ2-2	TGTGCCAGCAGCTTGCCGACTCTAGCGGGAGGGCCTGTCGGGGAGCTGTTTTTT	CASSLPTLAGGPVGELFF
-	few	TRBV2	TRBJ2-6	TGTGCCAGCAGTGAAGGTTCTAGTAGGGCCCCTGGGGCCAACGTCCTGACTTTC	CASSEGSSRAPGANVLTF
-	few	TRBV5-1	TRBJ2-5	TGCGCCAGCAGCTATTTCCCTGGGTGGCAAGAGACCCAGTACTTC	CASSYFPGWQETQYF
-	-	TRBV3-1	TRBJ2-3	TGTGCCAGCAGCCAAATGGGGTCCACAGATACGCAGTATTTT	CASSQMGSTDTQYF
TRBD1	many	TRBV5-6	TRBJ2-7	TGTGCCAGCAGCTTCAAGGGGGCGACCTACGAGCAGTACTTC	CASSFKGATYEQYF